This T cell receptor (beta chain) was retrieved from a study of T cells in Graves' hyperthyroidism and ophthalmopathy. Regions amplified from RNA transcripts were the TCR beta CDR3 regions. With the HTBI primer set, the TCR CDR3 went through a first round of RT-PCR. MiXCR, run by TCRdb on the multiplex PCR reads, gives a single entry per CDR3 protein. The sample carries 500,000 to 750,000 distinct CDR3 sequences, approximately 15% recorded once. For this clonotype: Its antigen is undetermined. A junction end diverges from the germline sequence, so it may reflect a read error.

CDR3 length: 14 amino acids. Germline assignment: CDR1 SQVTM and CDR2 ANQGSEA. Points from the study as a whole: Most thyroid clonotypes expanded above 0.001 were also detected in blood.

The sequence was collected from a woman aged 30 to 39 with Graves' hyperthyroidism. V gene TRBV29-1 combines with J gene TRBJ2-1; no firm D call. Sample: blood. Written as DNA, the CDR3 is TGCAGCGTTGCCATGACGGCCTCCAACAATGAGCAGTTCTTC. It yields the protein CSVAMTASNNEQFF.